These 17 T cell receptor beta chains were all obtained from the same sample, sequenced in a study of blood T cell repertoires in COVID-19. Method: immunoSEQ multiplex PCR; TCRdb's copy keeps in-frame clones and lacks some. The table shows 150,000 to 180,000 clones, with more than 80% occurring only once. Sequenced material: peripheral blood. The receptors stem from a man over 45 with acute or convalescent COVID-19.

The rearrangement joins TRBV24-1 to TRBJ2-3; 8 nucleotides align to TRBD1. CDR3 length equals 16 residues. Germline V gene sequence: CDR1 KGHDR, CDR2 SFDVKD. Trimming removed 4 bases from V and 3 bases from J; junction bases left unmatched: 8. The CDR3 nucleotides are TGTGCCACCAGTGACCCCGGGACAGGAGGTACAGATACGCAGTATTTT. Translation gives CATSDPGTGGTDTQYF.

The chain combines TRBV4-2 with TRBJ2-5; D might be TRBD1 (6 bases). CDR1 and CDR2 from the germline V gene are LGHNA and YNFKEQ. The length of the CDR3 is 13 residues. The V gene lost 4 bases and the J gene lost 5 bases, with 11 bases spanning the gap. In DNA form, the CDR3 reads TGTGCCAGCAGCCTACCCGGACAGGAGACCCAGTACTTC. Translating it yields CASSLPGQETQYF.

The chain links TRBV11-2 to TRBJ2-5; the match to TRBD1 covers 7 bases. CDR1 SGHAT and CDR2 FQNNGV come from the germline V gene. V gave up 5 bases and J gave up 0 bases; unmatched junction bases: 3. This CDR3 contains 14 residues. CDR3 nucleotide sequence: TGTGCCAGCAGCCCAGGGACAGACCAAGAGACCCAGTACTTC. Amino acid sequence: CASSPGTDQETQYF.

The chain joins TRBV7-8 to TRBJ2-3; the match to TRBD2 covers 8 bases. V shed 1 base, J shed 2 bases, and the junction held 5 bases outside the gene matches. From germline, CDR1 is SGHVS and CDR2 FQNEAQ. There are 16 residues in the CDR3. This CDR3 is CASSLGSLAATDTQYF. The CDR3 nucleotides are TGTGCCAGCAGCTTAGGGTCACTAGCGGCCACAGATACGCAGTATTTT.

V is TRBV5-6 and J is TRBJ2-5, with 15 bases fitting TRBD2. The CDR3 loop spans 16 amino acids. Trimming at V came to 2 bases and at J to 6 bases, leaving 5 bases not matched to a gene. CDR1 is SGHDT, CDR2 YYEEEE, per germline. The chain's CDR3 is CASSFRTSGGVKTQYF. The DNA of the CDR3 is TGTGCCAGCAGCTTCCGGACTAGCGGGGGGGTAAAGACCCAGTACTTC.

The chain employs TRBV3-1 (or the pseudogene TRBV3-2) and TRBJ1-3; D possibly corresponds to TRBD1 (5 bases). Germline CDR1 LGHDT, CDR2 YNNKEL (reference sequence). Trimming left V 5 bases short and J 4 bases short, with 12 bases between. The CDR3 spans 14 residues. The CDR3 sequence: CASSFEGRGNTIYF. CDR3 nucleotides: TGTGCCAGCAGCTTCGAGGGGAGGGGAAACACCATATATTTT.

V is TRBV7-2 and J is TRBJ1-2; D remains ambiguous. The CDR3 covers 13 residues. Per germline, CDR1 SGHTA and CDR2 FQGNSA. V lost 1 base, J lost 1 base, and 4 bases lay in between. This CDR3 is CASSLDSNYGYTF. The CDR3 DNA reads TGTGCCAGCAGCTTAGACAGTAACTATGGCTACACCTTC. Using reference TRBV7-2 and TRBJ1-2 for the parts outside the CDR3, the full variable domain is GAGVSQSPSNKVTEKGKDVELRCDPISGHTALYWYRQSLGQGLEFLIYFQGNSAPDKSGLPSDRFSAERTGGSVSTLTIQRTQQEDSAVYLCASSLDSNYGYTFGSGTRLTVV.

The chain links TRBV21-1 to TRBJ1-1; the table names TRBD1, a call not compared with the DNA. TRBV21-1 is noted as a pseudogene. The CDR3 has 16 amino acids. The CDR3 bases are TGTGCCAGCAGCAGTCCTCAAGGGGGCCTGAACACTGAAGCTTTCTTT. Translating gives CASSSPQGGLNTEAFF.

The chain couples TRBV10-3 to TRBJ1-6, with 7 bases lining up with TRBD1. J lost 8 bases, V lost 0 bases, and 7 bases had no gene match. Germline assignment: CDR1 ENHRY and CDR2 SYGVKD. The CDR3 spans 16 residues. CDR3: CAISESTHRGDSPLHF. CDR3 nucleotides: TGTGCCATCAGTGAGTCGACTCACAGGGGTGATTCACCCCTCCACTTT.

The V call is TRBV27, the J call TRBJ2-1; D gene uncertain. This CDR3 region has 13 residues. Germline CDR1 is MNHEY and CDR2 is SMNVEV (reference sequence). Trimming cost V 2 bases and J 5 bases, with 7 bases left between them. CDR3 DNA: TGTGCCAGCAGTTTAATGTTCGACAATGAGCAGTTCTTC. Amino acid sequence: CASSLMFDNEQFF.

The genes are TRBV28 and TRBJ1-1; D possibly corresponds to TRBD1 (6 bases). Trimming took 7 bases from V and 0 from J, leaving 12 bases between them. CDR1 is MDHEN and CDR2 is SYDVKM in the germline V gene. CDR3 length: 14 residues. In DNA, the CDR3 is TGTGCCAGCACCCCGACAGGATTGAACACTGAAGCTTTCTTT. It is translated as CASTPTGLNTEAFF.

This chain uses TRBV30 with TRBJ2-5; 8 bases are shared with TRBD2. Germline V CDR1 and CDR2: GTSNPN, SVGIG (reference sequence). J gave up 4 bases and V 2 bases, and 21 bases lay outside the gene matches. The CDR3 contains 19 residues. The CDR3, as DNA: TGTGCCTGGAGTCTGACCGGGACTAGGGGGGTTTTTTTAAGAGAGACCCAGTACTTC. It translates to CAWSLTGTRGVFLRETQYF.

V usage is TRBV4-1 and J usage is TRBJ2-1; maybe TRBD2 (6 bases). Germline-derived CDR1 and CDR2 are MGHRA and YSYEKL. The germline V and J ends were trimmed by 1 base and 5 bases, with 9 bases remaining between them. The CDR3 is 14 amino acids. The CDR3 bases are TGCGCCAGCAGCCAAGGCCTAGCGAACAATGAGCAGTTCTTC. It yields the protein CASSQGLANNEQFF.

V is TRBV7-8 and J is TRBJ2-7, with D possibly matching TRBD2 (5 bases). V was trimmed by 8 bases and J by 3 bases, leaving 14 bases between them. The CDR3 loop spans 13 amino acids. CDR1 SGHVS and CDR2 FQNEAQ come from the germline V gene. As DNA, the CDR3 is TGTGCCAGCTCTAGAGGAGGTGTCTACGAGCAGTACTTC. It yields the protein CASSRGGVYEQYF.

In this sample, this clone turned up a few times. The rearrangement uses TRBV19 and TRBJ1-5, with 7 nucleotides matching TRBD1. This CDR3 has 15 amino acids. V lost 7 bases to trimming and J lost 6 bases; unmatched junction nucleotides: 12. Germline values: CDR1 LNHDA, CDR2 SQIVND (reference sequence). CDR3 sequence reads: CASTSSGGGVQPQHF. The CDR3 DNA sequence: TGTGCCAGTACATCCTCGGGAGGGGGCGTTCAGCCCCAGCATTTT.

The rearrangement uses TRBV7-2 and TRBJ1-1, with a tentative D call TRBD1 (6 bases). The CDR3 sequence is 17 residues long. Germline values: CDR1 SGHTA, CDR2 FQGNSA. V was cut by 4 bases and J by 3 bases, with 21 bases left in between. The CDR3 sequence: CASSWDLGTKGHTEAFF. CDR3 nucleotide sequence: TGTGCCAGCAGCTGGGACCTGGGGACAAAAGGGCACACTGAAGCTTTCTTT.

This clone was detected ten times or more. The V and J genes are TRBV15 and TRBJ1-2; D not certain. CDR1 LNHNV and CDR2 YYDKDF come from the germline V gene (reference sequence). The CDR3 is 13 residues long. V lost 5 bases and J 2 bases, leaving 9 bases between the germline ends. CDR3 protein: CATSETRNYGYTF. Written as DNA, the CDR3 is TGTGCCACCAGCGAGACACGGAACTATGGCTACACCTTC.